Listed below are T cell receptor beta chains from one sample, sequenced in a study of cytomegalovirus exposure and HLA in healthy donors. Profiled with immunoSEQ multiplex PCR; TCRdb holds only in-frame clones, not every one. The table lists approximately 180,000 clones, around 75% of them singletons. The sequencing sample was made of PBMCs. All receptors come from a woman aged 45-65 years in good health and CMV-seronegative. Both conserved end residues are part of each CDR3. A D gene is named only where the DNA matches it firmly. Not every row has a clone size; where given, it reads once, few, many or a size class.

clone size	V gene	J gene	D gene	CDR3 DNA	CDR3 protein
-	TRBV6-5	TRBJ2-2	TRBD2	TGTGCCAGCTCTCCTGGGGAGGGTTACACCGGGGAGCTGTTTTTT	CASSPGEGYTGELFF
few	TRBV6-6	TRBJ1-1	-	TGTGCCAGCAGTTACGCCGGGAGGGGCATGAACACTGAAGCTTTCTTT	CASSYAGRGMNTEAFF
-	TRBV27	TRBJ1-2	-	TGTGCCAGCAGTCGTGGGGGAGGCGCAGGCTACACCTTC	CASSRGGGAGYTF
-	TRBV4-1	TRBJ1-1	-	TGCGCCAGCAGCCGCTCCGGGGGGCCTTTTGGCACTGAAGCTTTCTTT	CASSRSGGPFGTEAFF
-	TRBV27	TRBJ2-1	TRBD2	TGTGCCAGCACTCGACTAGCGGGAGGGCCTATTAATGAGCAGTTCTTC	CASTRLAGGPINEQFF
-	TRBV5-1	TRBJ1-4	TRBD1	TGCGCCAGCAGCTTGGGGGACAGAACTAATGAAAAACTGTTTTTT	CASSLGDRTNEKLFF
few	TRBV6-5	TRBJ1-1	-	TGTGCCAGCAGTTACTCGGGGGGTAACACTGAAGCTTTCTTT	CASSYSGGNTEAFF
-	TRBV6-5	TRBJ1-5	TRBD1	TGTGCCAGCAGGTCCGGGACAGGGAGCAATCAGCCCCAGCATTTT	CASRSGTGSNQPQHF
-	TRBV6-1	TRBJ1-2	-	TGTGCCAGCAGTGAGGGAGGGACTAACTATGGCTACACCTTC	CASSEGGTNYGYTF
once	TRBV6-6	TRBJ1-1	-	TGTGCCAGCAGCCCGCGGGGCATGAACACTGAAGCTTTCTTT	CASSPRGMNTEAFF
few	TRBV9	TRBJ1-1	-	TGTGCCAGCAGCGTCCAAGGGGGGGGCACTGAAGCTTTCTTT	CASSVQGGGTEAFF
-	TRBV6-5	TRBJ2-1	TRBD1	TGTGCCAGCAGTGAGTCAGGGGGTTACAATGAGCAGTTCTTC	CASSESGGYNEQFF
-	TRBV6-1	TRBJ1-5	-	TGTGCCAGCAGTGCGGAGGACAATCAGCCCCAGCATTTT	CASSAEDNQPQHF
-	TRBV18	TRBJ1-4	TRBD1	TGTGCCAGCTCATACTCAGGGGGCCCCGGCGAAAAACTGTTTTTT	CASSYSGGPGEKLFF
-	TRBV5-6	TRBJ1-2	-	TGTGCCAGCGACAGAGCTAACTATGGCTACACCTTC	CASDRANYGYTF
-	TRBV18	TRBJ2-7	-	TGTGCCAGCTCACTTACGACAAAGGGGCTCTACGAGCAGTACTTC	CASSLTTKGLYEQYF
-	TRBV7-6	TRBJ2-1	-	TGTGCCAGCAGCTTATCTCACTCCGGAGGGCGGAGTGAGCAGTTCTTC	CASSLSHSGGRSEQFF
-	TRBV27	TRBJ1-2	-	TGTGCCAGCAGTTTGCCAGGGGCTGGCTACACCTTC	CASSLPGAGYTF
-	TRBV11-3	TRBJ1-1	-	TGTGCCAGCAGCTTCCAGGGCAGCCGGGCTTTCTTT	CASSFQGSRAFF
once	TRBV19	TRBJ2-3	TRBD2	TGTGCCAGTAGTACCGGGGTGGGAGGGTCCGATACGCAGTATTTT	CASSTGVGGSDTQYF
-	TRBV5-1	TRBJ2-3	TRBD2	TGCGCCAGCAGCGGAAATCGCGGAGTCCGGACTAGCGGCACAGATACGCAGTATTTT	CASSGNRGVRTSGTDTQYF
once	TRBV15	TRBJ2-3	TRBD2	TGTGCCACCAGCAGAGATGGGGGGGAGGGCACAGATACGCAGTATTTT	CATSRDGGEGTDTQYF
once	TRBV28	TRBJ2-5	-	TGTGCCAGCTCCCCGGCGGGGGCACCGAAAAAAGAGACCCAGTACTTC	CASSPAGAPKKETQYF
-	TRBV9	TRBJ2-1	TRBD2	TGTGCCAGCAGCGCCGGACTAGCGGGAATGAATGAGCAGTTCTTC	CASSAGLAGMNEQFF
-	TRBV11-2	TRBJ1-4	TRBD1	TGTGCCAGCAGCTTAGGTTGGGTACAGGGGGAAGATGAAAAACTGTTTTTT	CASSLGWVQGEDEKLFF
-	TRBV7-2	TRBJ2-7	TRBD2	TGTGCCAGCAGCCCGCGGACTAGCGGAAACCCCTACGAGCAGTACTTC	CASSPRTSGNPYEQYF
-	TRBV9	TRBJ2-1	TRBD2	TGTGCCAGCAGCGTAGATCCTAGCGGGGGGATTTACAATGAGCAGTTCTTC	CASSVDPSGGIYNEQFF
-	TRBV5-7	TRBJ1-6	TRBD1	TGTGCCAGCAGCTCTCAAGGGACAGACTATAATTCACCCCTCCACTTT	CASSSQGTDYNSPLHF
-	TRBV28	TRBJ2-7	-	TGTGCCAGCAGTTTGGCCTTCCGAGAGAGGTCCTACGAGCAGTACTTC	CASSLAFRERSYEQYF
-	TRBV6-5	TRBJ1-2	TRBD1	TGTGCCAGCAGTTACTCCCGGACAGGGTCGGGCTATGGCTACACCTTC	CASSYSRTGSGYGYTF
-	TRBV27	TRBJ2-2	-	TGTGCCAGCAGACCGGGACACTCTTTAGATAACACCGGGGAGCTGTTTTTT	CASRPGHSLDNTGELFF
-	TRBV15	TRBJ2-7	TRBD1	TGTGCCACCCGCCGGAGGACAGGGGTGGGAAACGAGCAGTACTTC	CATRRRTGVGNEQYF
-	TRBV11-2	TRBJ2-7	TRBD2	TGTGCCAGCAGCTTAGGCGGGGGACCCTACGAGCAGTACTTC	CASSLGGGPYEQYF
once	TRBV23-1	TRBJ2-7	TRBD1	TGCGCCAGCAGTCAATCGGACAGGCCCGAGCAGTACTTC	CASSQSDRPEQYF
once	TRBV6-5	TRBJ2-1	-	TGTGCCAGCAGCCAGACAAACCCCCGCGACAATGAGCAGTTCTTC	CASSQTNPRDNEQFF
-	TRBV7-9	TRBJ2-7	TRBD1	TGTGCCAGCAGCTTAGTTCCGGACAGGGCCATCGAGCAGTACTTC	CASSLVPDRAIEQYF
few	TRBV6-6	TRBJ2-7	TRBD2	TGTGCCAGCAACCGGGGGCGCGGGAGGGCCTTCTACGAGCAGTACTTC	CASNRGRGRAFYEQYF
-	TRBV21-1	TRBJ1-1	-	TGTGCCAGCAGAGACAGGAGAACGAACACTGAAGCTTTCTTT	CASRDRRTNTEAFF
-	TRBV14	TRBJ2-2	-	TGTGCCAGCTCCCCCCGGGGCACCGGGGAGCTGTTTTTT	CASSPRGTGELFF
few	TRBV19	TRBJ1-5	-	TGTGCCAGTAGTACGACACCAACCCAGCCCCAGCATTTT	CASSTTPTQPQHF
-	TRBV2	TRBJ2-7	-	TGTGCCAGCAGTGAACCCTTCCCCGGGCAGGGTTCCTACGAGCAGTACTTC	CASSEPFPGQGSYEQYF
-	TRBV27	TRBJ1-2	-	TGTGCCAGCAGTTCTTTATGGGATAAGGGGTATGGCTACACCTTC	CASSSLWDKGYGYTF
-	TRBV7-6	TRBJ1-1	TRBD1	TGTGCCAGCAGCTTTACAACAGGGGGAAGGACTGAAGCTTTCTTT	CASSFTTGGRTEAFF
-	TRBV7-6	TRBJ1-2	-	TGTGCCAGCAGCCCCTACGGCGGAAAAGGCTACACCTTC	CASSPYGGKGYTF
-	TRBV19	TRBJ1-4	-	TGTGCCAGTAGCGATAGGGGGATAAATGAAAAACTGTTTTTT	CASSDRGINEKLFF
-	TRBV5-6	TRBJ1-5	-	TGTGCCAGCAGCTTGGACAGTAATCAGCCCCAGCATTTT	CASSLDSNQPQHF
once	TRBV7-8	TRBJ2-4	TRBD2	TGTGCCAGCAGCTTTGGCCAGCGGGGCAAGATTCAGTACTTC	CASSFGQRGKIQYF
-	TRBV7-8	TRBJ2-5	TRBD1	TGTGCCAGCAGCCCCCGACAGGGTGGATCGGGAGAGACCCAGTACTTC	CASSPRQGGSGETQYF
-	TRBV10-3	TRBJ2-5	-	TGTGCCATCAGTGACCCCAGGGGTGGCGCGAAAGAGACCCAGTACTTC	CAISDPRGGAKETQYF
-	TRBV4-1	TRBJ1-4	-	TGCGCCAGCAGCCACCCCTCCCAGCCTCGGGGTGAAAAACTGTTTTTT	CASSHPSQPRGEKLFF